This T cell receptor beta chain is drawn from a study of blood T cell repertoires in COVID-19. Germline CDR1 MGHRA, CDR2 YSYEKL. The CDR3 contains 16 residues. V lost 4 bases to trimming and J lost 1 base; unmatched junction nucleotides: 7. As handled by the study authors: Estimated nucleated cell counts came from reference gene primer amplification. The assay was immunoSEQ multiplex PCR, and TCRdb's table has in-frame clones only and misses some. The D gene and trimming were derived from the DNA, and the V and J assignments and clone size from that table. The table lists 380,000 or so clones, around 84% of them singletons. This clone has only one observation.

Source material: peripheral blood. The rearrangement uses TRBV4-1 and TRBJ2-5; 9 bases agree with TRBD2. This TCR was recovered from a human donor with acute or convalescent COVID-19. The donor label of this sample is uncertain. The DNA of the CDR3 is TGCGCCAGCAGCCCTGGGGCTAGCGGGGTCCAAGAGACCCAGTACTTC. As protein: CASSPGASGVQETQYF.